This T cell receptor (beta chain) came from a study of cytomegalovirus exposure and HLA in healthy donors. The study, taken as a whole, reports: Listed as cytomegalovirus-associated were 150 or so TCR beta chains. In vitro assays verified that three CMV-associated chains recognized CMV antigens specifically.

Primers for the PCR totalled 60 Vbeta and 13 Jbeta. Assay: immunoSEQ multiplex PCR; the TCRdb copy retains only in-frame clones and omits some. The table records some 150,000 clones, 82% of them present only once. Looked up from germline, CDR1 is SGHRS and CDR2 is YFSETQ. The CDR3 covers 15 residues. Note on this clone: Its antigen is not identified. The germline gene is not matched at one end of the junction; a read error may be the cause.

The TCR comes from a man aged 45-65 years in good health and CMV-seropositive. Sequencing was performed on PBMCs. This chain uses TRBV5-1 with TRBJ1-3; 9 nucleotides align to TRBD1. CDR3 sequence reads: CASSPQGALGSTIYF. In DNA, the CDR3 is TGCGCCAGCAGCCCACAGGGGGCGCTTGGAAGCACCATATATTTT.